A selection of T cell receptor beta chains follows, all from one sample in a study of CD8+CD57+ T cells in acquired aplastic anemia. TCRdb reanalysed the reads using MiXCR and keeps one entry per CDR3 protein. The sample lists 150,000 or so distinct CDR3 sequences; 45% to 50% were seen once. The specimen was sorted CD4+, CD8+, or CD8+CD57+ T cells (not recorded which) from PBMCs. The receptor source for this set is a human donor with aplastic anemia. Each CDR3 is given with its conserved first and last residue. A D gene is named only where the DNA matches it firmly. Only part of the rows carry a size: once, few, many, or a class if the clone is expanded.

j_call v_call clone_size d_call cdr3_aa cdr3_nt
TRBJ2-7 TRBV9 few . CASSEPGPEQYF TGTGCCAGCAGCGAGCCAGGCCCCGAGCAGTACTTC
TRBJ1-1 TRBV29-1 . . CSVRGGGSDTEAFF TGCAGCGTTCGGGGGGGGGGAAGCGACACTGAAGCTTTCTTT
TRBJ2-7 TRBV7-2 . . CASSFSGYEQHF TGTGCCAGCAGCTTCTCCGGCTACGAGCAGCACTTC
TRBJ1-5 TRBV4-2 . . CASSQPQFGGGRGNQPQHF TGTGCCAGCAGCCAACCTCAATTCGGAGGCGGAAGGGGCAATCAGCCCCAGCATTTT
TRBJ2-7 TRBV10-3 . TRBD1 CASSGTGPYEQYF TGTGCCAGCTCCGGGACAGGGCCATACGAGCAGTACTTC
TRBJ1-2 TRBV25-1 . TRBD1 CASSAWGQNYGYTF TGTGCCAGCAGCGCCTGGGGACAGAACTATGGCTACACCTTC
TRBJ2-7 TRBV7-9 many . CASSFGRRADEQYF TGTGCCAGCAGCTTTGGTCGCAGGGCAGACGAGCAGTACTTC
TRBJ1-1 TRBV25-1 . . CASSLGGGGLAFF TGTGCCAGCAGCCTTGGGGGGGGCGGGTTGGCTTTCTTT
TRBJ1-1 TRBV7-2 many . CASSLAANMNTEAFF TGTGCCAGCAGCTTAGCCGCCAACATGAACACTGAAGCTTTCTTT
TRBJ2-3 TRBV29-1 . . CSASTDTDTQYF TGCAGCGCCTCGACAGACACAGATACGCAGTATTTT
TRBJ2-2 TRBV7-6 . . CASGGLNTGELFF TGTGCCAGTGGGGGACTTAACACCGGGGAGCTGTTTTTT
TRBJ2-7 TRBV2 . TRBD2 CASSPTGLDFYEQYF TGTGCCAGCAGTCCCACGGGACTAGATTTTTACGAGCAGTACTTC
TRBJ1-2 TRBV24-1 . . CATSVEDMWGNTF TGTGCCACCAGCGTTGAAGATATGTGGGGGAACACCTTC
TRBJ2-3 TRBV7-3 once TRBD1 CASSAQGVDTQYF TGTGCCAGCAGTGCTCAGGGGGTTGATACGCAGTATTTT
TRBJ1-5 TRBV2 . . CASSEPGSNQPQHF TGTGCCAGCAGTGAGCCAGGGAGCAATCAGCCCCAGCATTTT
TRBJ2-1 TRBV7-9 many TRBD2 CASSSPGLAGDNEQFF TGTGCCAGCAGCTCGCCTGGACTAGCGGGAGACAATGAGCAGTTCTTC
TRBJ1-1 TRBV19 . . CATRIDRSLNTEAFF TGTGCCACAAGGATTGACAGGTCATTGAACACTGAAGCTTTCTTT
TRBJ2-7 TRBV5-1 many . CASSLAGTEQYF TGCGCCAGCAGCTTGGCAGGGACCGAGCAGTACTTC
TRBJ2-7 TRBV18 few TRBD1 CASSDLTRTGGSYEQYF TGTGCCAGCTCAGATTTGACCCGGACAGGGGGGTCCTACGAGCAGTACTTC
TRBJ2-1 TRBV24-1 many TRBD1 CATSDATGDLTYNEQFF TGTGCCACCAGTGATGCCACAGGGGATCTCACCTACAATGAGCAGTTCTTC
TRBJ2-7 TRBV29-1 many . CSVEDERPVQYF TGCAGCGTTGAAGATGAACGGCCTGTGCAGTACTTC
TRBJ1-1 TRBV13 many . CASSLEPTGQNTEAFF TGTGCCAGCAGCTTAGAACCGACAGGACAGAACACTGAAGCTTTCTTT
TRBJ1-2 TRBV9 many . CASSVGPPENYGYTF TGTGCCAGCAGCGTCGGACCCCCTGAAAACTATGGCTACACCTTC
TRBJ1-4 TRBV4-1 many . CASSQGGAATNEKLFF TGCGCCAGCAGCCAAGGTGGGGCCGCAACTAATGAAAAACTGTTTTTT
TRBJ2-1 TRBV20-1 many TRBD2 CSARTSGSYNEQFF TGCAGTGCCAGGACTAGCGGGAGTTACAATGAGCAGTTCTTC
TRBJ2-1 TRBV7-3 many . CASSLIVGPYNEQFF TGTGCCAGCAGCTTAATTGTAGGCCCCTACAATGAGCAGTTCTTC
TRBJ1-2 TRBV4-1 few TRBD1 CASSQDWGTALEGYGYTF TGCGCCAGCAGCCAAGACTGGGGGACAGCCCTAGAGGGCTATGGCTACACCTTC
TRBJ2-1 TRBV15 . . CATSRPDNEQFF TGTGCCACCAGCAGGCCCGACAATGAGCAGTTCTTC
TRBJ2-1 TRBV29-1 . TRBD2 CSVDGRGTSGRRNYNEQFF TGCAGCGTTGATGGAAGAGGGACTAGCGGGAGGAGGAACTACAATGAGCAGTTCTTC
TRBJ2-1 TRBV4-3 many TRBD1 CASSHGQGASNEQFF TGCGCCAGCAGCCACGGACAGGGCGCTAGCAATGAGCAGTTCTTC
TRBJ2-2 TRBV24-1 . . CATRDENTGELFF TGTGCCACCCGGGACGAGAACACCGGGGAGCTGTTTTTT
TRBJ1-4 TRBV12-5 few . CASGLVPTGTEEKLFF TGTGCTAGTGGTTTGGTACCCACAGGTACGGAGGAAAAACTGTTTTTT
TRBJ2-2 TRBV24-1 . . CATSDPTSTAFLEGELFF TGTGCCACCAGTGATCCAACGTCGACAGCCTTCCTGGAAGGGGAGCTGTTTTTT
TRBJ2-5 TRBV10-3 . . CAISAQQETQYF TGTGCCATCAGTGCTCAGCAAGAGACCCAGTACTTC
TRBJ1-2 TRBV29-1 . . CSVMVFGQISDNYGYTF TGCAGCGTTATGGTGTTCGGGCAGATAAGCGATAACTATGGCTACACCTTC
TRBJ1-1 TRBV29-1 many TRBD1 CSVGGGNTEAFF TGCAGCGTTGGAGGGGGCAACACTGAAGCTTTCTTT
TRBJ2-3 TRBV6-1 few TRBD1 CASRLGGTGTARGTQYF TGTGCCAGCAGGCTAGGCGGAACCGGGACAGCCCGGGGTACGCAGTATTTT
TRBJ2-7 TRBV3-1 many TRBD2 CASSSGSWYEQYF TGTGCCAGCAGCAGCGGGAGCTGGTACGAGCAGTACTTC
TRBJ2-1 TRBV5-4 many TRBD2 CASSPGGAEAFF TGTGCCAGCAGCCCGGGGGGAGCCGAGGCGTTCTTC
TRBJ2-1 TRBV15 many . CATSQTRYRELNEQFF TGTGCCACCAGCCAAACACGGTACCGGGAACTGAATGAGCAGTTCTTC
TRBJ2-7 TRBV20-1 . . CSARVLLTYEQYF TGCAGTGCTAGGGTCCTACTTACCTACGAGCAGTACTTC